Detailed here is one T cell receptor (beta chain). Its antigen is undetermined. These data originate in a study of T-cell memory formation after mild COVID-19. This CDR3 has 15 residues. The V and J ends lost 7 bases and 8 bases, in that order; junction bases with no gene match: 11. Germline lookup yields CDR1 LGHDT and CDR2 YNNKEL (reference sequence). Findings and caveats of the study: That cross-reactive memory joined was suggested by some responding clones appearing in pre-infection memory.

TCRdb called the 5' RACE reads again in MiXCR, with one record for every CDR3 protein. The sample includes about 210,000 distinct CDR3 sequences, roughly a tenth seen only once; the top ten take 3% to 3.5%. Material for sequencing was PBMCs or a T cell subset sorted from them (not recorded which). The source of this sequence is a man aged 18 to 30 who had mild COVID-19 (a few samples of this study predate the infection). Cell type and time point are not known. This chain connects TRBV3-1 to TRBJ1-1; 12 bases are shared with TRBD1. CDR3 protein: CASNPRDRGLGEAFF. The CDR3 region has the DNA TGTGCCAGCAACCCTCGGGACAGGGGGCTTGGGGAAGCTTTCTTT.